These 26 T cell receptor beta chains originate from one sample sequenced in a study of Graves' ophthalmopathy and Graves' hyperthyroidism. Investigators amplified TCR beta CDR3 regions from RNA transcripts. An opening RT-PCR round employed HTBI primers and preceded a second-round multiplex PCR. TCRdb reprocessed the multiplex PCR reads with MiXCR, giving one entry per CDR3 protein. The data contain over 500,000 distinct CDR3 sequences, 22% of them singletons. Sequencing was performed on peripheral blood. All receptors derive from a woman between 18 and 29 years old with stable Graves' hyperthyroidism. Some clones in this sample may be carry-over from other donors' samples.

J is TRBJ2-2 and V is TRBV28; 9 bases agree with TRBD2. The ends lost 3 bases at V and 4 bases at J; junction bases unmatched: 6. Germline CDR1 MDHEN, CDR2 SYDVKM. This CDR3 contains 16 residues. The CDR3 region is CASSFGGGASTGELFF. The CDR3 DNA reads as TGTGCCAGCAGTTTCGGCGGGGGGGCGAGCACCGGGGAGCTGTTTTTT.

This clonotype was observed a handful of times. V is TRBV19 and J is TRBJ1-2, with no clear D. The CDR3 spans 14 residues. Germline V lookup: CDR1 LNHDA, CDR2 SQIVND (reference sequence). V dropped 6 bases and J dropped 1 base, with 12 bases sitting between them. This CDR3 reads CASRETPVNYGYTF. CDR3 bases: TGTGCCAGTAGGGAGACGCCGGTTAACTATGGCTACACCTTC.

This clonotype was counted between two and nine times. This chain links TRBV27 with TRBJ1-3, with TRBD1 matching 8 bases. The CDR3 extends over 16 amino acids. The germline CDR1 and CDR2 sequences are MNHEY and SMNVEV (reference sequence). V lost 0 bases and J lost 4; bases outside the gene matches: 5. The CDR3 protein is CASSLSPAGGGNTIYF. Here the CDR3 DNA reads TGTGCCAGCAGTTTATCCCCGGCAGGGGGCGGAAACACCATATATTTT.

The V call is TRBV11-1, the J call TRBJ2-2; 11 nucleotides match TRBD1. With V trimmed by 5 bases and J by 2 bases, 4 bases remained unmatched. The CDR3 is 16 residues long. CDR1 SGHAT and CDR2 FQDESV come from the germline V gene (reference sequence). DNA for the CDR3: TGTGCCAGCAGCCGTTGGACAGGGGGCAACACCGGGGAGCTGTTTTTT. This translates into CASSRWTGGNTGELFF.

This clonotype was found many times. The chain combines TRBV12-3 or TRBV12-4 with TRBJ1-3; TRBD1 matches 8 bases. The CDR3 loop spans 13 amino acids. After removal of 6 bases from V and 2 bases from J, the junction contained 0 bases not matched to a gene. In nucleotides, the CDR3 is TGTGCCAGCAGGACAGGGGCTGGAAACACCATATATTTT. Translation: CASRTGAGNTIYF.

The V gene is TRBV6-5, the J gene TRBJ2-7; D is unclear. CDR3 length: 13 residues. Germline-derived CDR1 and CDR2 are MNHEY and SVGAGI. Between the trimmed V and J ends, which lost 5 bases and 0 bases, there was a span of 8 bases. The CDR3 reads CASSTEASYEQYF. The CDR3 bases are TGTGCCAGCAGTACCGAGGCCTCCTACGAGCAGTACTTC.

The table lists this clonotype with many counts. The rearrangement joins TRBV6-6 to TRBJ1-1; 7 bases map to TRBD1. CDR3 size: 15 residues. V shed 5 bases, J shed 8 bases, and the junction held 14 bases outside the gene matches. Germline CDR1 reads MNHNY; CDR2 reads SVGAGI (reference sequence). CDR3 sequence (DNA): TGTGCCAGCAGTCCTCTGCGACAGGGACAATCGGAAGCTTTCTTT. Encoded protein: CASSPLRQGQSEAFF.

A few counts support this clonotype. The chain combines TRBV20-1 with TRBJ2-5, with D perhaps TRBD2 (6 bases). From germline, CDR1 is DFQATT and CDR2 SNEGSKA (reference sequence). Trimming took 2 bases from V and 5 from J, leaving 15 bases between them. The CDR3 is made up of 14 amino acids. The DNA of the CDR3 is TGCAGTGCTAGAACGGGGAGGCGGCTCGAGACCCAGTACTTC. This gives the protein CSARTGRRLETQYF.

The sample holds many counts of this clonotype. The chain uses TRBV5-1 and TRBJ2-5; D is possibly TRBD2 (5 bases). Germline-derived CDR1 and CDR2 are SGHRS and YFSETQ. The CDR3 is 14 amino acids. V was pared by 4 bases and J by 4 bases, with 14 bases between. In DNA form, the CDR3 reads TGCGCCAGCAGCCAACAGACCGGAGGAGAGACCCAGTACTTC. This gives the protein CASSQQTGGETQYF.

This clonotype was seen many times. The chain employs TRBV6-1 and TRBJ2-5; D is undetermined. The CDR3 consists of 12 residues. V lost 4 bases and J lost 5, with 8 bases in between. CDR1 and CDR2 (germline): MNHNS, SASEGT. CDR3 amino acids: CASSATKETQYF. CDR3 nucleotides: TGTGCCAGCAGTGCAACCAAGGAGACCCAGTACTTC.

In DNA form, the CDR3 reads TGTGCCTGGGTAAAACAGGGGGCGTCCTATGGCTACACCTTC. Its protein is CAWVKQGASYGYTF. The rearrangement joins TRBV30 to TRBJ1-2; 9 bases are shared with TRBD1. V lost 5 bases to trimming and J lost 4 bases; unmatched junction nucleotides: 8. The length of the CDR3 is 14 residues. Looked up from germline, CDR1 is GTSNPN and CDR2 is SVGIG (reference sequence).

This clonotype has at least ten counts. The chain combines TRBV7-9 with TRBJ2-5; 8 nucleotides agree with TRBD1. V was clipped by 4 bases and J by 4 bases; unmatched bases: 8. Germline CDR1 and CDR2: SEHNR and FQNEAQ (reference sequence). This CDR3 is built from 15 residues. The CDR3 nucleotides are TGTGCCAGCAGCTCCCGGGACAGGTTCGGAGAGACCCAGTACTTC. This sequence encodes CASSSRDRFGETQYF.

There are a few counts of this clonotype. The genes are TRBV20-1 and TRBJ1-1, with unresolved D. The germline V and J ends were trimmed by 7 bases and 3 bases, with 12 bases remaining between them. The CDR3 totals 12 residues. Germline assignment: CDR1 DFQATT and CDR2 SNEGSKA (reference sequence). The CDR3 reads CSVLERDTEAFF. CDR3 nucleotides: TGCAGTGTACTCGAAAGGGACACTGAAGCTTTCTTT.

This clonotype was counted only a few times. This chain connects TRBV7-6 to TRBJ2-5, with no clear D. Between the trimmed V and J ends, which lost 2 bases and 4 bases, there was a span of 20 bases. Germline CDR1 and CDR2: SGHVS and FNYEAQ. This CDR3 is built from 17 residues. This CDR3 is CASSLKPVTLERETQYF. The CDR3 DNA reads TGTGCCAGCAGCTTAAAACCCGTTACTCTGGAACGAGAGACCCAGTACTTC.

This clonotype was found a few times. This chain uses TRBV5-1 with TRBJ2-5, with D tentatively TRBD1 or TRBD2 (5 bases each). CDR3 length equals 14 residues. Germline CDR1 and CDR2: SGHRS and YFSETQ. Trimming shortened V by 2 bases and J by 5 bases, and 13 bases separated the two germline ends. The CDR3 sequence: CASSFGTTMETQYF. The CDR3 DNA reads as TGCGCCAGCAGCTTCGGGACGACCATGGAGACCCAGTACTTC.

The DNA for the CDR3 is TGTGCCAGCTCACTACCGGGACAGGGGACCTACGAGCAGTACTTC. Protein product: CASSLPGQGTYEQYF. The rearrangement joins TRBV18 to TRBJ2-7, with TRBD1 matching over 10 bases. CDR1 is KGHSH, CDR2 LQKENI, per germline. This CDR3 region has 15 residues. The ends lost 4 bases at V and 2 bases at J; junction bases unmatched: 5.

The V and J genes are TRBV6-1 and TRBJ1-3; TRBD1 matches 7 bases. The germline V gene has CDR1 MNHNS and CDR2 SASEGT. The CDR3 runs to 16 residues. V shed 4 bases, J shed 2 bases, and the junction held 8 bases outside the gene matches. DNA for the CDR3: TGTGCCAGCAGTGCGGAACGACAGGGTACTGGAAACACCATATATTTT. This codes for CASSAERQGTGNTIYF.

This clonotype has only a few counts. The chain combines TRBV6-5 with TRBJ2-7, with D perhaps being TRBD1 or TRBD2 (6 bases each). The CDR3 has 16 amino acids. V lost 2 bases, J lost 4 bases, and 18 bases lay in between. Germline CDR1 is MNHEY and CDR2 is SVGAGI. The CDR3 protein is CASSYTAGVGGYEQYF. The CDR3 DNA reads TGTGCCAGCAGTTACACCGCAGGGGTGGGGGGATACGAGCAGTACTTC.

The chain uses TRBV7-9 and TRBJ2-7, with TRBD2 identical over 8 bases. The CDR3 extends over 15 amino acids. CDR1 is SEHNR and CDR2 is FQNEAQ in the germline V gene (reference sequence). V shed 0 bases, J shed 1 base, and the junction held 2 bases outside the gene matches. The CDR3 is CASSLASGNSYEQYF. CDR3 DNA: TGTGCCAGCAGCTTAGCTAGCGGGAATTCCTACGAGCAGTACTTC. Full variable domain (missing parts from reference TRBV7-9 and TRBJ2-7): DTGVSQNPRHKITKRGQNVTFRCDPISEHNRLYWYRQTLGQGPEFLTYFQNEAQLEKSRLLSDRFSAERPKGSFSTLEIQRTEQGDSAMYLCASSLASGNSYEQYFGPGTRLTVT.

This clonotype was detected only a few times. The J gene is TRBJ2-7, the V gene TRBV20-1, with 11 bases that match TRBD1. J gave up 6 bases and V 5 bases, and 6 bases lay outside the gene matches. The germline V gene has CDR1 DFQATT and CDR2 SNEGSKA (reference sequence). The CDR3 length is 13 residues. This CDR3 is CSAPGQGAGEQYF. The CDR3 bases are TGCAGTGCTCCTGGACAGGGGGCAGGCGAGCAGTACTTC.

This clonotype was observed a single time. This chain connects TRBV12-3 or TRBV12-4 to TRBJ1-2, with D perhaps matching TRBD1 (5 bases). The CDR3 covers 14 residues. V shed 7 bases and J shed 5 bases, with 17 bases lying between them. CDR3 region: CASTLDSYTYGYTF. CDR3 in DNA: TGTGCCAGCACTCTTGACAGCTATACATATGGCTACACCTTC.

This clonotype came up many times. V is TRBV6-1 and J is TRBJ1-5, with D perhaps TRBD1 (5 bases). The CDR3 is made up of 15 amino acids. Trimming took off 6 bases at V and 6 bases at J, with 18 bases between the two ends. Germline V CDR1 and CDR2: MNHNS, SASEGT. This CDR3 is CASRDGGRTGQPQHF. The DNA of the CDR3 is TGTGCCAGCAGGGATGGGGGGAGAACGGGTCAGCCCCAGCATTTT.

In this sample, this clonotype turned up a few times. One end of the junction does not line up with germline, which may come from a read error. The rearrangement links TRBV12-3 or TRBV12-4 to TRBJ2-5; TRBD2 aligns across 7 bases. The CDR3 has 15 residues. The CDR3: CASSFLSGAQETKYF. The CDR3 nucleotides read TGTGCCAGCAGTTTCTTGAGCGGGGCTCAAGAGACCAAGTACTTC.

The chain uses TRBV20-1 and TRBJ1-5, with 9 bases matching TRBD1. The ends lost 4 bases at V and 3 bases at J; junction bases unmatched: 7. The germline V gene has CDR1 DFQATT and CDR2 SNEGSKA (reference sequence). CDR3 length: 15 residues. The CDR3 is CSAKTGTGINQPQHF. CDR3 bases: TGCAGTGCTAAAACCGGGACAGGGATCAATCAGCCCCAGCATTTT.

This clonotype turned up a few times. The chain joins TRBV6-1 to TRBJ2-5; 11 bases match TRBD2. The V gene's germline CDR1 is MNHNS and CDR2 SASEGT. CDR3 length: 15 amino acids. Trimming at V came to 5 bases and at J to 4 bases, leaving 6 bases not matched to a gene. The CDR3 reads CASSKRLAGIETQYF. CDR3 nucleotide sequence: TGTGCCAGCAGTAAACGACTAGCGGGGATAGAGACCCAGTACTTC.

In its sample, this clonotype was seen a few times. The chain uses TRBV2 and TRBJ2-5; D possibly uses TRBD1 or TRBD2 (6 bases each). The CDR3 sequence is 13 residues long. Deletions cut 8 bases from V and 5 bases from J, with 15 bases between. In germline, CDR1 is SNHLY, CDR2 FYNNEI. The CDR3 coding sequence is TGTGCCAGCCACGGGGGCGTACAGGAGACCCAGTACTTC. Translating it yields CASHGGVQETQYF.